This TCR beta chain derives from a study of blood T cell repertoires in COVID-19 (dated by TCRdb to between 2020 and 2021). Concerning the study at large: Samples covering the acute and convalescent phases of COVID-19 were provided by collaborators in the United States, Italy and Spain. Nearly every sample came with metadata listing a de-identified subject ID, COVID-19 status, age in years and sex. The samples were drawn from two sources: the first 160 participants of the ongoing ImmuneRACE study, and 950 to 1,500 subjects contributed by 6 global collaborators. The repertoires were released in a freely available public database intended as a resource for research on the immune response to SARS-CoV-2. Where available, HLA class I and class II types were taken from metadata supplied by the sample provider and were not determined by assay-based typing. The material from the prospective study consisted of cDNA or gDNA derived from T cells, B-cell-depleted T cells, or PBMCs. Subjects who had been exposed to COVID-19, were actively infected with it, or had recovered from it provided the deeply sampled blood TCRbeta repertoires that made up the dataset.

Here is what the overall study found, with its caveats: The amount of clinical and demographic metadata varied by source and participant and was provided uncurated.

Each collaborating institution followed its own protocols to collect whole blood in K2EDTA tubes. For TCRbeta analysis, collaborator samples were shipped as frozen whole blood, as isolated PBMCs, or as DNA extracted from either sample type. The immunoSEQ Assay, a bias-controlled multiplex PCR, was used to amplify TCRbeta CDR3 regions from genomic DNA. On the authors' methods: The number of nucleated cells in each sample was estimated from the amplification of reference gene primers within the assay. Sequence reads were collapsed and filtered to measure the absolute abundance of every unique TCRbeta CDR3 rearrangement. For each sample, productive Simpson clonality was calculated as the square root of Simpson's diversity index across productive rearrangements. This immuneACCESS table, as held by TCRdb, lists in-frame sequences with V and J called but not all clones. Of the missing ones, under half trace to an unresolved V gene in checked studies; the others have no known cause. V, J and clone size reflect that table, while D and trimming were determined from the DNA. The sample data list 200,000 to 250,000 clones, and roughly 80% of these were observed just once. Approximately 5% of the sample goes to the ten largest clones.

Inclusive of the bounding cysteine and phenylalanine, the CDR3 is 11 residues long. This entry keeps only the CDR3 DNA: 33 bases, framed from base 1. Looking up the germline V gene yields CDR1 MDHEN and CDR2 SYDVKM. Details on this clone: What this receptor recognizes is not known. The junction and the germline gene differ at one end; a read error may be behind it.

The clonotype comes from a human donor in a cohort sampled during active COVID-19. The chain uses TRBV28 and TRBJ2-7; 6 matching bases give a weak D call of TRBD2. The sample was peripheral blood. The nucleotide sequence is TGTGCCAGCGGTTTAGGGAGGGAGCAGTACTTC. Its translation is CASGLGREQYF.